This entry lists 19 T cell receptor beta chains sequenced from one sample in a study of T cells after yellow fever vaccination. TCRdb redid the calling of the 5' RACE reads with MiXCR, one entry per CDR3 protein. This sample has about 340,000 distinct CDR3 sequences, with roughly 8.7% found just once. Sample: PBMCs, taken on the day of the first yellow fever vaccination. Source of these receptors: a man aged 18 to 30 who received the YFV17D yellow fever vaccine.

This sequence joins TRBV7-7 and TRBJ2-5; no definite D call. The CDR3 has 13 amino acids. V was pared by 3 bases and J by 6 bases, with 11 bases between. CDR1 SSHAT and CDR2 FNYEAQ come from the germline V gene (reference sequence). The CDR3: CASSFGSSKTQYF. The DNA for the CDR3 is TGTGCCAGCAGCTTCGGCAGCAGCAAGACCCAGTACTTC.

This clonotype was detected many times. J is TRBJ2-3 and V is TRBV5-1; perhaps TRBD1 as D (5 bases). Germline CDR1 reads SGHRS; CDR2 reads YFSETQ. The V end lost 0 bases, the J end lost 2 bases, and 10 bases lay between the germline ends. The CDR3 length is 15 residues. This CDR3 is CASSLGATDTDTQYF. CDR3 nucleotides: TGCGCCAGCAGCTTGGGGGCGACAGACACAGATACGCAGTATTTT.

The chain couples TRBV5-1 to TRBJ2-1; 9 positions agree with TRBD2. With 1 base clipped from V and 2 bases from J, the junction kept 13 bases outside the gene matches. In germline, CDR1 is SGHRS, CDR2 YFSETQ. This CDR3 has 19 residues. DNA of the CDR3: TGCGCCAGCAGCTTGTCGGCGGGGGGGCCCTGGAGGACCTACAATGAGCAGTTCTTC. As protein: CASSLSAGGPWRTYNEQFF.

V usage is TRBV4-1 and J usage is TRBJ1-5; D gene unclear. CDR1 and CDR2 (germline): MGHRA, YSYEKL. The CDR3 contains 15 residues. Deletions cut 3 bases from V and 2 bases from J, with 11 bases between. The CDR3 spells CASSQVPDGNQPQHF. CDR3 bases: TGCGCCAGCAGCCAGGTGCCGGACGGCAATCAGCCCCAGCATTTT.

This chain links TRBV15 with TRBJ2-7, with 7 bases that match TRBD2. The CDR3 consists of 15 residues. Looked up from germline, CDR1 is LNHNV and CDR2 is YYDKDF (reference sequence). With V trimmed by 5 bases and J by 0 bases, 7 bases remained unmatched. In DNA form, the CDR3 reads TGTGCCACCAGCCCCGGGACTATTGACTCCTACGAGCAGTACGTC. Translation: CATSPGTIDSYEQYV.

This clonotype was counted at least ten times. The chain uses TRBV24-1 and TRBJ2-1; D is possibly TRBD2 (6 bases). The CDR3 loop spans 16 amino acids. Germline CDR1 and CDR2: KGHDR and SFDVKD. The V end lost 4 bases, the J end lost 0 bases, and 12 bases lay between the germline ends. CDR3 sequence reads: CATSDQDGSSYNEQFF. The CDR3, as DNA: TGTGCCACCAGTGACCAGGACGGGAGCTCCTACAATGAGCAGTTCTTC.

The rearrangement joins TRBV19 to TRBJ2-3; 7 nucleotides agree with TRBD2. The CDR3 has 16 residues. V was pared by 4 bases and J by 4 bases, with 11 bases of the junction left unmatched. Per the germline V gene, CDR1 is LNHDA and CDR2 is SQIVND (reference sequence). The CDR3 DNA reads as TGTGCCAGTAGTACCCTGCGGCGGGGGATAGCAGATACGCAGTATTTT. Amino acids: CASSTLRRGIADTQYF.

This clonotype occurred a few times. The rearrangement uses TRBV4-2 and TRBJ2-1; either TRBD1 or TRBD2 may fit D (5 bases each). Trimming shortened V by 1 base and J by 7 bases, and 8 bases separated the two germline ends. The CDR3 is made up of 13 amino acids. The germline V gene encodes CDR1 LGHNA and CDR2 YNFKEQ. The CDR3 spells CASSQVGGNEQFF. CDR3 nucleotide sequence: TGTGCCAGCAGCCAAGTTGGGGGTAATGAGCAGTTCTTC.

The chain couples TRBV4-2 to TRBJ1-4; 9 bases map to TRBD1. The V gene end was trimmed by 5 bases and the J gene end by 0 bases; junction bases not matched to a gene: 7. The CDR3 runs to 17 residues. Germline CDR1 reads LGHNA; CDR2 reads YNFKEQ. CDR3 residues: CASSSRQGVATNEKLFF. The CDR3 nucleotides are TGTGCCAGCAGCTCAAGACAGGGGGTAGCAACTAATGAAAAACTGTTTTTT.

This clonotype was seen at least ten times. V gene TRBV19 combines with J gene TRBJ2-2; D not certain. The CDR3 is made up of 15 amino acids. V was shortened by 6 bases and J by 4 bases, with 15 bases between the two germline ends. Germline V gives CDR1 LNHDA, CDR2 SQIVND (reference sequence). The CDR3: CASRYRLASTGELFF. CDR3 nucleotides: TGTGCCAGTAGATATAGGTTGGCGAGCACCGGGGAGCTGTTTTTT.

A word on this clonotype: The junction departs from germline at one end; a sequencing error may be responsible. The V gene is TRBV28, the J gene TRBJ2-1; TRBD2 agrees at 7 bases. CDR1 is MDHEN, CDR2 SYDVKM, per germline. This CDR3 spans 14 amino acids. The CDR3 sequence is CACSLVGGNNEQFF. DNA of the CDR3: TGTGCCTGCAGTTTAGTGGGAGGGAACAATGAGCAGTTCTTC. Filled out from reference TRBV28 and TRBJ2-1, the complete variable domain reads DVKVTQSSRYLVKRTGEKVFLECVQDMDHENMFWYRQDPGLGLRLIYFSYDVKMKEKGDIPEGYSVSREKKERFSLILESASTNQTSMYLCACSLVGGNNEQFFGPGTRLTVL.

This clonotype came up a few times. The rearrangement links TRBV6-1 to TRBJ2-4; D is undetermined. The ends were cut back, 6 bases at V and 1 base at J, with 13 bases in the middle. This CDR3 is built from 15 residues. Germline CDR1 and CDR2: MNHNS and SASEGT. The CDR3, as DNA: TGTGCCAGCAGCCCCTCGGGTCAGGCCAAAAACATTCAGTACTTC. Protein product: CASSPSGQAKNIQYF.

V is TRBV7-8 and J is TRBJ2-3; D call uncertain. This CDR3 contains 15 residues. V dropped 6 bases and J dropped 0 bases, with 13 bases sitting between them. Germline V gives CDR1 SGHVS, CDR2 FQNEAQ. The CDR3: CASRSRRISTDTQYF. The CDR3 coding sequence is TGTGCCAGCAGAAGCCGGCGGATTAGCACAGATACGCAGTATTTT. Full variable domain (remainder filled in from reference TRBV7-8 and TRBJ2-3): GAGVSQSPRYKVAKRGQDVALRCDPISGHVSLFWYQQALGQGPEFLTYFQNEAQLDKSGLPSDRFFAERPEGSVSTLKIQRTQQEDSAVYLCASRSRRISTDTQYFGPGTRLTVL.

This clonotype was detected a few times. The CDR3 protein is CASSFGGSGEAFF. Here the CDR3 DNA reads TGCGCCAGCAGCTTCGGAGGGTCGGGTGAAGCTTTCTTT. This sequence joins TRBV5-1 and TRBJ1-1; no clear D. There are 13 residues in the CDR3. V gave up 2 bases and J gave up 7 bases, with 12 bases separating them. Germline V gene sequence: CDR1 SGHRS, CDR2 YFSETQ. The variable domain in full, with the rest retrieved from reference TRBV5-1 and TRBJ1-1, is KAGVTQTPRYLIKTRGQQVTLSCSPISGHRSVSWYQQTPGQGLQFLFEYFSETQRNKGNFPGRFSGRQFSNSRSEMNVSTLELGDSALYLCASSFGGSGEAFFGQGTRLTVV.

V gene TRBV7-8 combines with J gene TRBJ2-4, with TRBD1 identical over 8 bases. Germline trimming cut 2 bases from V and 2 bases from J; bases unmatched to any gene: 2. The CDR3 covers 15 residues. From germline, CDR1 is SGHVS and CDR2 FQNEAQ. CDR3 in DNA: TGTGCCAGCAGCTTACAGGGGGCGACCAAAAACATTCAGTACTTC. This encodes CASSLQGATKNIQYF.

This clonotype was picked up a small number of times. V is TRBV7-2 and J is TRBJ2-2, with D hard to call. Trimming removed 5 bases from V and 0 bases from J, with 13 bases in between. The CDR3 loop spans 16 amino acids. CDR1 SGHTA and CDR2 FQGNSA come from the germline V gene. CDR3 bases: TGTGCCAGCAGCCCTAAGGCGGATCCGAACACCGGGGAGCTGTTTTTT. It translates to CASSPKADPNTGELFF.

The V gene is TRBV7-3, the J gene TRBJ2-2; possible D gene TRBD1, 5 bases. Per the germline V gene, CDR1 is SGHTA and CDR2 is FQGTGA. The V end lost 1 base, the J end lost 6 bases, and 12 bases lay between the germline ends. The CDR3 contains 15 residues. CDR3 amino acids: CASSLNPGSSGELFF. The CDR3 DNA sequence: TGTGCCAGCAGCTTAAATCCAGGGTCCTCCGGGGAGCTGTTTTTT.

This clonotype was recorded at least ten times. The chain joins TRBV6-2 or TRBV6-3 to TRBJ2-4; 7 bases map to TRBD1. The CDR3 covers 15 residues. Trimming cost V 0 bases and J 6 bases; bases outside gene matches: 5. Germline loops: CDR1 MNHEY, CDR2 SVGEGT. DNA for the CDR3: TGTGCCAGCAGTTACTCCCTGCAGGGGGTAAACATTCAGTACTTC. Translation: CASSYSLQGVNIQYF.

The chain links TRBV4-1 to TRBJ2-1; TRBD2 agrees at 10 bases. The CDR3 sequence is 15 residues long. Trimming took 4 bases from V and 4 from J; bases not matched to a gene: 4. The germline gives CDR1 MGHRA, CDR2 YSYEKL. For the CDR3, the DNA is TGCGCCAGCAGCCCGACTAGCGGGCCTTACAATGAGCAGTTCTTC. Protein: CASSPTSGPYNEQFF.